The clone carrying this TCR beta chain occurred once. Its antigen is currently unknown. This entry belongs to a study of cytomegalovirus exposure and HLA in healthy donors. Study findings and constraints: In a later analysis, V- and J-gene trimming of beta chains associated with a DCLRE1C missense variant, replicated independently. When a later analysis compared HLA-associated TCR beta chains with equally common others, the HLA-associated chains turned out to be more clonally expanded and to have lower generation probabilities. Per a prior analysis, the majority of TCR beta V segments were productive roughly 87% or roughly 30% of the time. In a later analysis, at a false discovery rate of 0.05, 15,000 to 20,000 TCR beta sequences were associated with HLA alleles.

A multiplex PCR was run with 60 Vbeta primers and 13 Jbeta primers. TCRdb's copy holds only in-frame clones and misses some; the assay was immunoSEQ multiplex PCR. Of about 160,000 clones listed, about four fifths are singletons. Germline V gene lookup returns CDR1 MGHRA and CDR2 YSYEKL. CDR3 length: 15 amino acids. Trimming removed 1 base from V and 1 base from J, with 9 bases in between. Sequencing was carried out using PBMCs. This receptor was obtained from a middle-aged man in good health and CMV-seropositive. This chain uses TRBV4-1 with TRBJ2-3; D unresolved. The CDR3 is CASSQAGSGTDTQYF. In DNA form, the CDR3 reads TGCGCCAGCAGCCAAGCAGGATCGGGCACAGATACGCAGTATTTT.